The T cell receptor (beta chain) described here comes from a study of blood T cells in healthy people across ages. Study findings and constraints: PBMCs left unsorted prevented a conclusive naive versus antigen-experienced comparison.

Next came a second PCR, run for about 7 to 11 cycles, which used a sample-barcoded 5' primer along with a J-beta primer mix. Tagging of each cDNA molecule was performed by a template-switch adaptor with 12 random nucleotides. Each CDR3 protein is one row after TCRdb ran MiXCR on the 5' RACE reads. Of fewer than 2,000,000 distinct CDR3 sequences in the sample, approximately 39% were seen once. Regarding this clonotype: Its antigen is not known.

The CDR3 extends over 17 amino acids. Germline loops: CDR1 LNHNV, CDR2 YYDKDF (reference sequence). V lost 8 bases to trimming and J lost 1 base; unmatched junction nucleotides: 11. Sequenced input: blood. The sequence was obtained from a human donor in good health. The rearrangement uses TRBV15 and TRBJ1-2; 12 nucleotides align to TRBD1. The CDR3 coding sequence is TGTGCCACCGGAGCAGGGACAGGGGGCGTTCTTAACTATGGCTACACCTTC. This gives the protein CATGAGTGGVLNYGYTF. Using reference TRBV15 and TRBJ1-2 for the parts outside the CDR3, the full variable domain is DAMVIQNPRYQVTQFGKPVTLSCSQTLNHNVMYWYQQKSSQAPKLLFHYYDKDFNNEADTPDNFQSRRPNTSFCFLDIRSPGLGDTAMYLCATGAGTGGVLNYGYTFGSGTRLTVV.